The 8 T cell receptor beta chains listed next were all sequenced from one sample in a study of T cells in Graves' hyperthyroidism and ophthalmopathy. Amplification targeted TCR beta CDR3 regions from RNA transcripts. An initial round of RT-PCR targeting the TCR CDR3 relied on the HTBI primer set. TCRdb called the multiplex PCR reads again in MiXCR, with one record for every CDR3 protein. The table records over 450,000 distinct CDR3 sequences, about an eighth of them present only once. Specimen: blood. All receptors derive from a young woman with Graves' hyperthyroidism.

This clonotype came up many times. The chain links TRBV27 to TRBJ1-6; perhaps TRBD1 as D (6 bases). The V gene lost 6 bases and the J gene lost 0 bases, with 24 bases spanning the gap. Germline V gene sequence: CDR1 MNHEY, CDR2 SMNVEV (reference sequence). The length of the CDR3 is 20 residues. The CDR3 sequence is CASSPTLGANLSSYNSPLHF. Written as DNA, the CDR3 is TGTGCCAGCAGCCCCACCCTGGGGGCTAACCTGAGCTCCTATAATTCACCCCTCCACTTT.

This clonotype was found many times. V usage is TRBV10-3 and J usage is TRBJ2-3, with TRBD2 matching 11 bases. Germline assignment: CDR1 ENHRY and CDR2 SYGVKD. V shed 2 bases and J 4 bases; nucleotides not matched to a gene: 11. This CDR3 region has 18 residues. CDR3 in amino acids: CAISEDGRLAGTADTQYF. The CDR3 nucleotides read TGTGCCATCAGTGAGGACGGGCGACTAGCGGGAACGGCAGATACGCAGTATTTT.

The sample holds many counts of this clonotype. The CDR3 DNA is TGTGCCAGCAGTTCCCGACAGGGCCCAAGGAACACCGGGGAGCTGTTTTTT. Protein sequence: CASSSRQGPRNTGELFF. The V call is TRBV27, the J call TRBJ2-2, with 7 bases that match TRBD1. V was clipped by 4 bases and J by 1 base; unmatched bases: 9. The CDR3 spans 17 residues. Germline V gene data show CDR1 as MNHEY and CDR2 as SMNVEV (reference sequence).

This clonotype has ten or more counts. The chain employs TRBV11-3 and TRBJ1-1; D unresolved. CDR1 SGHNT and CDR2 YENEEA come from the germline V gene. CDR3 length: 15 residues. Trimming removed 8 bases from V and 4 bases from J, with 20 bases in between. The CDR3 region has the DNA TGTGCCAGCCTTGCGGCTAGGAAGCGGTCCACTGAAGCTTTCTTT. Protein product: CASLAARKRSTEAFF.

A word on this clonotype: At one end, the junction sequence differs from germline, possibly due to a read error. This chain uses TRBV27 with TRBJ1-6; D gene uncertain. Germline V gene sequence: CDR1 MNHEY, CDR2 SMNVEV (reference sequence). This CDR3 region has 16 residues. CDR3 DNA sequence: TGTACCAGCAGTTTAATTGCCGGGAAAACGGGTTCACCCCTCCACTTT. This sequence encodes CTSSLIAGKTGSPLHF.

This chain links TRBV6-2 or TRBV6-3 with TRBJ2-1, with 10 bases that match TRBD2. The CDR3 has 16 amino acids. The V segment lost 5 bases and the J segment 1 base; nucleotides outside the gene matches: 5. Germline CDR1 reads MNHEY; CDR2 reads SVGEGT. In DNA form, the CDR3 reads TGTGCCAGCAGTACCCAGCGGGGGGGATCCTACAATGAGCAGTTCTTC. This translates into CASSTQRGGSYNEQFF.

This clonotype was counted ten times or more. This chain links TRBV7-2 with TRBJ2-1, with D possibly called TRBD1 or TRBD2 (5 bases each). The germline V gene has CDR1 SGHTA and CDR2 FQGNSA. Deletions cut 5 bases from V and 0 bases from J, with 14 bases between. This CDR3 contains 16 residues. CDR3 sequence: CASSEGAGISYNEQFF. In nucleotides, the CDR3 is TGTGCCAGCAGCGAAGGGGCGGGTATCTCCTACAATGAGCAGTTCTTC.

This clonotype was observed at least ten times. The chain recombines TRBV6-1 with TRBJ1-5; weak D call: TRBD1 (5 bases). The length of the CDR3 is 15 residues. Germline values: CDR1 MNHNS, CDR2 SASEGT. V dropped 6 bases and J dropped 4 bases, with 16 bases sitting between them. CDR3 residues: CASSSGGRWNQPQHF. In DNA, the CDR3 is TGTGCCAGCAGCAGCGGGGGGAGGTGGAATCAGCCCCAGCATTTT.